The 7 T cell receptor beta chains reported below all come from one sample, sequenced in a study of shared clonotypes between healthy human individuals (dated by TCRdb to 2020 to 2022). The library was obtained by the immunoSEQ multiplex PCR assay. The clones in this table, taken by TCRdb from immuneACCESS, are in-frame only. Not every clone is retained; where verified, under half of the shortfall comes from an unresolved V gene, and the cause of the rest is unknown. Within this sample are 450,000 to 650,000 clones, with roughly 72% of them counted one time only. The top ten clones comprise about 12% of the sample. The sequenced sample was PBMCs. Receptors were obtained from a woman aged 35 to 49 in good health. Some clones in this sample may be carry-over from other donors' samples.

This clone appeared once. The V call is TRBV29-1, the J call TRBJ2-5, with a weak D call TRBD1 (5 bases). CDR1 SQVTM and CDR2 ANQGSEA come from the germline V gene. The CDR3 spans 13 residues. The germline V and J ends were trimmed by 3 bases and 0 bases, with 8 bases remaining between them. The DNA of the CDR3 is TGCAGCGTTGATGGGGCGTACCAAGAGACCCAGTACTTC. It translates to CSVDGAYQETQYF.

V usage is TRBV5-4 and J usage is TRBJ1-1, with D tentatively TRBD1 (6 bases). V lost 4 bases and J 4 bases, leaving 14 bases between the germline ends. CDR1 and CDR2 (germline): SGHNT, YYREEE (reference sequence). This CDR3 spans 14 amino acids. The CDR3 DNA reads TGTGCCAGCAGCCCCGGTGGGGGGCGCACTGAAGCTTTCTTT. Encoded protein: CASSPGGGRTEAFF. The full variable domain, in which reference TRBV5-4 and TRBJ1-1 provide the parts outside the CDR3, is ETGVTQSPTHLIKTRGQQVTLRCSSQSGHNTVSWYQQALGQGPQFIFQYYREEENGRGNFPPRFSGLQFPNYSSELNVNALELDDSALYLCASSPGGGRTEAFFGQGTRLTVV.

The rearrangement joins TRBV25-1 to TRBJ2-6; D not resolved. The V end lost 0 bases, the J end lost 0 bases, and 9 bases lay between the germline ends. Germline CDR1 and CDR2: MGHDK and SYGVNS. This CDR3 has 17 amino acids. For the CDR3, the DNA is TGTGCCAGCAGTGAATACGGCAGCAGCTCTGGGGCCAACGTCCTGACTTTC. Protein: CASSEYGSSSGANVLTF.

This CDR3 is CASSEIAGYQPQHF. For the CDR3, the DNA is TGTGCCAGCAGTGAAATCGCAGGATATCAGCCCCAGCATTTT. The rearrangement links TRBV2 to TRBJ1-5; the D is unclear. Between the trimmed V and J ends, which lost 2 bases and 5 bases, there was a span of 10 bases. The CDR3 has 14 amino acids. Per germline, CDR1 SNHLY and CDR2 FYNNEI.

This chain links TRBV4-3 with TRBJ2-5, with 12 bases identical to TRBD1. The closer fit of TRBJ2-7 to the DNA end suggests the J call may be wrong. CDR1 LGHNA and CDR2 YSLEER come from the germline V gene. This CDR3 has 19 residues. CDR3 nucleotides: TGCGCCAGCAGCCTTATGGCCGGGACAGGGGGCGCAGAGTCCTACGAGCAGTACTTC. Translation gives CASSLMAGTGGAESYEQYF.

The chain couples TRBV28 to TRBJ2-2; 12 positions agree with TRBD2. Germline lookup yields CDR1 MDHEN and CDR2 SYDVKM. V dropped 5 bases and J dropped 6; count of bases not matched to a gene: 7. This CDR3 contains 16 residues. CDR3 nucleotides: TGTGCCAGCAGTGTAGGACTAGCGGGATGGCCCGGGGAGCTGTTTTTT. It encodes CASSVGLAGWPGELFF.

The V gene is TRBV28, the J gene TRBJ1-1, with TRBD1 matching 7 bases. With 6 bases clipped from V and 3 bases from J, the junction kept 10 bases outside the gene matches. CDR3 length: 15 amino acids. Germline CDR1 reads MDHEN; CDR2 reads SYDVKM. The CDR3 here is CASSRQGLVDTEAFF. CDR3 DNA sequence: TGTGCCAGCAGCAGACAGGGATTGGTGGACACTGAAGCTTTCTTT.